The 13 T cell receptor beta chains presented below share a single source sample, sequenced in a study of T cell repertoires in cytomegalovirus infection. Each CDR3 protein gets one entry after TCRdb re-called the reads with MiXCR. Among some 900,000 distinct CDR3 sequences listed, around a third were seen once. These receptors have no known antigen. This specimen was cultured CD8+ T cells from PBMCs, taken from culture after CMV antigen stimulation. Source of these receptors: a human donor in good health (CMV status not recorded). Some clones in this sample may be carry-over from other donors' samples.

This clonotype was detected ten times or more. This chain uses TRBV7-6 with TRBJ2-1; TRBD2 agrees at 9 bases. The CDR3 sequence is 15 residues long. J lost 10 bases, V lost 1 base, and 8 bases had no gene match. CDR1 SGHVS and CDR2 FNYEAQ come from the germline V gene. The chain's CDR3 is CASSLESTSGYEQFF. In DNA form, the CDR3 reads TGTGCCAGCAGCTTAGAGTCGACTAGCGGTTACGAGCAGTTCTTC.

A few counts support this clonotype. The chain employs TRBV6-1 and TRBJ1-2; D gene uncertain. The CDR3 loop spans 15 amino acids. Trimming removed 0 bases at V and 5 bases at J, with 13 bases between. Germline CDR1 reads MNHNS; CDR2 reads SASEGT. CDR3 DNA sequence: TGTGCCAGCAGTGAAGCCGAGTTTTCGGGTTATGGCTACACCTTC. Its protein is CASSEAEFSGYGYTF.

The chain uses TRBV7-6 and TRBJ2-1, with a tentative D call TRBD2 (6 bases). Deletions cut 4 bases from V and 1 base from J, with 17 bases between. The CDR3 is 17 amino acids. Per germline, CDR1 SGHVS and CDR2 FNYEAQ. In DNA, the CDR3 is TGTGCCAGCAGCTCCGATACGGAGGGAGAGTCCTACAATGAGCAGTTCTTC. Encoded protein: CASSSDTEGESYNEQFF.

This clonotype was picked up many times. The V and J genes are TRBV7-6 and TRBJ2-2; D may correspond to TRBD1 or TRBD2 (6 bases each). This CDR3 is 16 amino acids long. The germline CDR1 and CDR2 sequences are SGHVS and FNYEAQ. Trimming cost V 5 bases and J 4 bases, with 17 bases left between them. The CDR3 region is CASSPLRGVGTGELFF. CDR3 nucleotide sequence: TGTGCCAGCAGCCCCTTGAGGGGGGTCGGCACCGGGGAGCTGTTTTTT.

This clonotype was observed a few times. V usage is TRBV2 and J usage is TRBJ2-1; 8 nucleotides match TRBD2. Unmatched junction bases numbered 4, after V lost 5 bases and J lost 7 bases. Germline CDR1 and CDR2: SNHLY and FYNNEI. The CDR3 is made up of 13 amino acids. The CDR3 region is CASSPGGANEQFF. DNA of the CDR3: TGTGCCAGCAGTCCCGGGGGGGCGAATGAGCAGTTCTTC. Together with reference TRBV2 and TRBJ2-1, the CDR3 gives the full variable domain: EPEVTQTPSHQVTQMGQEVILRCVPISNHLYFYWYRQILGQKVEFLVSFYNNEISEKSEIFDDQFSVERPDGSNFTLKIRSTKLEDSAMYFCASSPGGANEQFFGPGTRLTVL.

The chain recombines TRBV12-5 with TRBJ2-5; 10 bases match TRBD2. J lost 3 bases, V lost 2 bases, and 3 bases had no gene match. CDR3 size: 15 residues. CDR1 and CDR2 (germline): LGHNT, FRNRAP. The CDR3 spells CASGLPLAGEETQYF. The CDR3 nucleotides read TGTGCTAGTGGTTTGCCTCTAGCGGGGGAAGAGACCCAGTACTTC.

Worth noting for this clonotype: A much larger clone differs from this one at a single base, so this may be a read error. The genes are TRBV7-2 and TRBJ1-2, with 7 bases that match TRBD1. Germline V gene data show CDR1 as SGHTA and CDR2 as FQGNSA. The CDR3 consists of 15 residues. The CDR3 coding sequence is TGTGCCTGCAGCTTATCCGAGGGACAGACCTATGGCTACACCTTC. Amino acids: CACSLSEGQTYGYTF.

Regarding this clonotype: At one end, the junction sequence differs from germline, possibly due to a read error. V and J are TRBV7-6 and TRBJ2-1, with 7 bases matching TRBD1. This CDR3 comprises 15 residues. Per germline, CDR1 SGHVS and CDR2 FNYEAQ. The CDR3 DNA sequence: TGTGTCAGCAGCGGCCCGGGACAGAGCGTCCATGAGCAGTTCTTC. This encodes CVSSGPGQSVHEQFF.

The chain couples TRBV7-9 to TRBJ2-2, with 7 nucleotides matching TRBD1. J gave up 3 bases and V 7 bases, and 11 bases lay outside the gene matches. Germline V lookup: CDR1 SEHNR, CDR2 FQNEAQ (reference sequence). The CDR3 totals 16 residues. The CDR3 protein is CASNPRQGIDTGELFF. The CDR3 DNA is TGTGCCAGCAACCCACGACAGGGAATAGACACCGGGGAGCTGTTTTTT.

V gene TRBV10-2 combines with J gene TRBJ2-1; 11 bases align to TRBD2. Per germline, CDR1 WSHSY and CDR2 SAAADI. The CDR3 is 15 amino acids. Trimming at V came to 4 bases and at J to 7 bases, leaving 6 bases not matched to a gene. This CDR3 reads CASSGVAGGLNEQFF. Here the CDR3 DNA reads TGCGCCAGCAGTGGCGTAGCGGGGGGGTTGAATGAGCAGTTCTTC.

This clonotype was counted a few times. This chain uses TRBV6-2 or TRBV6-3 with TRBJ2-2; tentative D call: TRBD2 (6 bases). There are 15 residues in the CDR3. Between the trimmed V and J ends, which lost 2 bases and 0 bases, there was a span of 7 bases. CDR1 is MNHEY and CDR2 is SVGEGT in the germline V gene. As DNA, the CDR3 is TGTGCCAGCAGTTACCGCGGGACGAACACCGGGGAGCTGTTTTTT. This sequence encodes CASSYRGTNTGELFF.

This clonotype was recorded once. Sequence at one end of the junction differs from germline and may be a read error. The rearrangement uses TRBV29-1 and TRBJ2-2; D might be TRBD1 (6 bases). The CDR3 loop spans 13 amino acids. The germline CDR1 and CDR2 sequences are SQVTM and ANQGSEA. The CDR3 region is CSVAAGDTGELFF. CDR3 bases: TGCAGCGTGGCGGCAGGGGACACCGGGGAGCTGTTTTTC.

The CDR3 reads CASSFYAGSSYNEQFF. CDR3 in DNA: TGTGCCAGCAGCTTTTACGCAGGGTCCTCCTACAATGAGCAGTTCTTC. This chain uses TRBV7-4 with TRBJ2-1; weak D call: TRBD1 (5 bases). Trimming pared 3 bases from V and 0 bases from J, leaving 12 bases between. The length of the CDR3 is 16 residues. Germline CDR1 is SGHVT and CDR2 is SQSDAQ.